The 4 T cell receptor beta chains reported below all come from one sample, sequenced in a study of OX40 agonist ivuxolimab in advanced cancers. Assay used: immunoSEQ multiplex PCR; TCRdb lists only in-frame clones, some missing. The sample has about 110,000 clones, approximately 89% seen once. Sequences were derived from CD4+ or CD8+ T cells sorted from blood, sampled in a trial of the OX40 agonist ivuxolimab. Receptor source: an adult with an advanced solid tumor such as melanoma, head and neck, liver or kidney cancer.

The CDR3 nucleotides are TGTGCTAGTAGAATAGCGGGGGGACTCTACAATGAGCAGTTCTTC. Translating it yields CASRIAGGLYNEQFF. The J gene is TRBJ2-1, the V gene TRBV12-5, with 10 bases identical to TRBD2. Germline lookup yields CDR1 LGHNT and CDR2 FRNRAP. J lost 3 bases, V lost 8 bases, and 7 bases had no gene match. The CDR3 length is 15 residues.

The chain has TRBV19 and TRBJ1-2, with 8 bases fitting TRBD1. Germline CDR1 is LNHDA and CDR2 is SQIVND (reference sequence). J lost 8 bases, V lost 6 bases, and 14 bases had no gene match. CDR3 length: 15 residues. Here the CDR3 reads CASSSQQGEQGGYTF. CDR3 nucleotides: TGTGCCAGTAGCTCCCAACAGGGGGAACAAGGCGGCTACACCTTC.

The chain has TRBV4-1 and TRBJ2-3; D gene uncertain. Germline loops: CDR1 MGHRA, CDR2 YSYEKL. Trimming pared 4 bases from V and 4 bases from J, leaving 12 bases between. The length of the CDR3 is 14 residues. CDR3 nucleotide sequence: TGCGCCAGCAGCCCACTGATACCGCCAGATACGCAGTATTTT. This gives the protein CASSPLIPPDTQYF.

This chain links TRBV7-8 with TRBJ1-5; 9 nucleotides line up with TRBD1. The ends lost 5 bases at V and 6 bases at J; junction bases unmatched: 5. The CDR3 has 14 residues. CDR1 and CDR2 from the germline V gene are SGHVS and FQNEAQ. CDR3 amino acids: CASSQGQGFQPQHF. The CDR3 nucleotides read TGTGCCAGCAGCCAGGGACAGGGATTTCAGCCCCAGCATTTT.